Listed below are T cell receptor beta chains from one sample, sequenced in a study of T cell repertoires in cytomegalovirus infection. Using its own MiXCR run on the reads, TCRdb lists one record per CDR3 protein. The profile shows more than 150,000 distinct CDR3 sequences, approximately 17% of them singletons. The source material was CD8+ T cells from PBMCs. The receptors originated from a human donor in good health (CMV status not recorded). Some clones in this sample may be carry-over from other donors' samples. The CDR3 runs from the conserved cysteine through the conserved F or W. A D gene is named only where the DNA matches it firmly. The listing skips clone size in some rows; elsewhere it reads once, few, many or a size class.

v_call,d_call,clone_size,j_call,cdr3_aa,cdr3_nt
TRBV7-8,-,-,TRBJ1-1,CASSLGTWLNTEAFF,TGTGCCAGCAGCTTGGGGACGTGGCTGAACACTGAAGCTTTCTTT
TRBV19,-,-,TRBJ2-3,CASSIHGKYTDTQYF,TGTGCCAGTAGTATTCATGGAAAATACACAGATACGCAGTATTTT
TRBV7-9,TRBD2,-,TRBJ2-3,CASSSWTSGGVTDTQYF,TGTGCCAGCAGCTCCTGGACTAGCGGGGGCGTCACAGATACGCAGTATTTT
TRBV25-1,-,few,TRBJ1-4,CASSGLAWEREKLFF,TGTGCCAGCAGTGGCCTCGCGTGGGAGCGGGAAAAACTGTTTTTT
TRBV3-1,-,once,TRBJ1-1,CASSQGQGSTEAFF,TGTGCCAGCAGCCAAGGTCAGGGATCCACTGAAGCTTTCTTT
TRBV19,-,few,TRBJ1-2,CATSFGGYGYTF,TGTGCCACTTCGTTCGGAGGCTATGGCTACACCTTC
TRBV7-6,-,once,TRBJ2-7,CASSLAGLPGPYEQYF,TGTGCCAGCAGCTTAGCTGGACTACCGGGCCCTTACGAGCAGTACTTC
TRBV7-2,TRBD1,-,TRBJ2-7,CASSLAGDRVYYEQYF,TGTGCCAGCAGCTTAGCGGGGGACAGGGTCTACTACGAGCAGTACTTC
TRBV25-1,-,few,TRBJ1-1,CASSPVGGPPEAFF,TGTGCCAGCAGCCCGGTGGGGGGACCCCCTGAAGCTTTCTTT
TRBV20-1,-,few,TRBJ2-1,CSAARGPSDEQFF,TGCAGTGCCGCGAGGGGCCCTTCGGATGAGCAGTTCTTC
TRBV6-2/TRBV6-3,-,-,TRBJ2-7,CASSPASRDLGYEQYF,TGTGCCAGCAGTCCCGCCTCCCGGGACTTGGGCTACGAGCAGTACTTC
TRBV7-9,-,few,TRBJ2-2,CASSSAARDTGELFF,TGTGCCAGCAGCTCCGCGGCCAGGGACACCGGGGAGCTGTTTTTT
TRBV2,-,-,TRBJ2-3,CASTSRRF,TGTGCCAGCACTTCTAGGCGGTTT
TRBV28,-,-,TRBJ1-2,CASSLSRILGYTF,TGTGCCAGCAGTTTATCCCGGATCCTAGGCTACACCTTC
TRBV19,-,many,TRBJ1-1,CASSRANTEAFF,TGTGCCAGTAGCAGGGCAAACACTGAAGCTTTCTTT
TRBV7-9,-,many,TRBJ1-5,CASSLSTGPQHF,TGTGCCAGCAGCTTATCGACGGGGCCCCAGCATTTT
TRBV7-9,TRBD1,few,TRBJ1-5,CASSRTGGNQPQHF,TGTGCCAGCAGTCGTACAGGGGGCAATCAGCCCCAGCATTTT
TRBV27,TRBD1,-,TRBJ1-6,CASSSRTGSPYNSPLHF,TGTGCCAGCAGTTCCCGGACAGGCTCTCCCTATAATTCACCCCTCCACTTT
TRBV7-2,-,once,TRBJ1-1,CASREQGRTEALF,TGTGCCAGCAGAGAACAGGGTCGGACTGAAGCTTTATTT
TRBV28,TRBD1,few,TRBJ2-1,CASSRGTAYNEQFF,TGTGCCAGCAGTCGAGGGACAGCGTACAATGAGCAGTTCTTC
TRBV2,-,few,TRBJ1-3,CAIAKDGGNTIYF,TGTGCCATCGCAAAGGACGGTGGAAACACCATATATTTT
TRBV6-4,TRBD2,few,TRBJ2-1,CASSDSASGYNEQFF,TGTGCCAGCAGTGACTCGGCTAGCGGGTACAATGAGCAGTTCTTC